Below are 8 T cell receptor beta chains sequenced from a single sample in a study of cytotoxic CD8 clonotypes in ibrutinib-treated CLL. The assay was immunoSEQ multiplex PCR, and TCRdb's table has in-frame clones only and misses some. Of about 150,000 clones listed, about 80% were seen once; the top ten hold 5.1%. The sequencing used PBMCs, collected after 24 months of ibrutinib treatment. Receptors were obtained from a human donor with chronic lymphocytic leukemia.

J is TRBJ2-7 and V is TRBV5-1; D possibly uses TRBD1 or TRBD2 (5 bases each). Germline V gene lookup returns CDR1 SGHRS and CDR2 YFSETQ. The CDR3 runs to 14 residues. Trimming shortened V by 4 bases and J by 3 bases, and 14 bases separated the two germline ends. CDR3 loop: CASSLGTEIYEQYF. Here the CDR3 DNA reads TGCGCCAGCAGCCTAGGGACGGAGATCTACGAGCAGTACTTC.

The chain couples TRBV20-1 to TRBJ2-5; tentatively, D is TRBD1 or TRBD2 (6 bases each). V was shortened by 6 bases and J by 5 bases, with 10 bases between the two germline ends. The CDR3 consists of 11 residues. Germline CDR1 is DFQATT and CDR2 is SNEGSKA (reference sequence). The CDR3 nucleotides are TGCAGTGCGGGGGGCCGGGAGACCCAGTACTTC. Its translation is CSAGGRETQYF.

This chain connects TRBV20-1 to TRBJ2-1; 7 positions match TRBD2. J was trimmed by 7 bases and V by 8 bases; bases with no gene match: 5. The CDR3 length is 11 residues. Per the germline V gene, CDR1 is DFQATT and CDR2 is SNEGSKA (reference sequence). The CDR3 DNA sequence: TGCAGTCCCGGGAGGCCTAATGAGCAGTTCTTC. Amino acid sequence: CSPGRPNEQFF.

The chain links TRBV15 to TRBJ2-4; 8 nucleotides match TRBD1. Germline CDR1 and CDR2: LNHNV and YYDKDF (reference sequence). The CDR3 has 13 residues. V shed 7 bases, J shed 8 bases, and the junction held 7 bases outside the gene matches. As DNA, the CDR3 is TGTGCCACCACCCGACAGGGGTTAGACATTCAGTACTTC. As protein: CATTRQGLDIQYF.

J is TRBJ2-1 and V is TRBV15; D ambiguous. Trimming shortened V by 3 bases and J by 8 bases, and 14 bases separated the two germline ends. The CDR3 sequence is 14 residues long. Germline V lookup: CDR1 LNHNV, CDR2 YYDKDF (reference sequence). The CDR3, as DNA: TGTGCCACCAGCAGCTGGGTAACCTCCCATGAGCAGTTCTTC. Translated: CATSSWVTSHEQFF.

The chain joins TRBV13 to TRBJ2-7; 10 nucleotides align to TRBD2. The CDR3 is made up of 15 amino acids. Germline CDR1 reads PRHDT; CDR2 reads FYEKMQ (reference sequence). V lost 5 bases and J lost 2; bases outside the gene matches: 6. CDR3 sequence (DNA): TGTGCCAGCAGCCCCCCCAGCGGGAGGGCCTACGAGCAGTACTTC. Translating gives CASSPPSGRAYEQYF.

V and J are TRBV9 and TRBJ2-5; 7 bases agree with TRBD2. V trimming: 4 bases; J trimming: 1 base; junction bases outside the gene matches: 4. Germline V lookup: CDR1 SGDLS, CDR2 YYNGEE. The length of the CDR3 is 14 residues. The CDR3 DNA follows: TGTGCCAGCAGCCCCAGCGGGATCCAAGAGACCCAGTACTTC. Protein: CASSPSGIQETQYF.

On this clone itself: This sample includes further DNA sequences coding for the same CDR3. This chain links TRBV30 with TRBJ2-3; D not resolved. Germline assignment: CDR1 GTSNPN and CDR2 SVGIG (reference sequence). The CDR3 covers 11 residues. Trimming cost V 2 bases and J 6 bases, with 6 bases left between them. The CDR3 spells CAWSLGDTQYF. Here the CDR3 DNA reads TGTGCCTGGAGTCTCGGCGATACGCAGTATTTT.